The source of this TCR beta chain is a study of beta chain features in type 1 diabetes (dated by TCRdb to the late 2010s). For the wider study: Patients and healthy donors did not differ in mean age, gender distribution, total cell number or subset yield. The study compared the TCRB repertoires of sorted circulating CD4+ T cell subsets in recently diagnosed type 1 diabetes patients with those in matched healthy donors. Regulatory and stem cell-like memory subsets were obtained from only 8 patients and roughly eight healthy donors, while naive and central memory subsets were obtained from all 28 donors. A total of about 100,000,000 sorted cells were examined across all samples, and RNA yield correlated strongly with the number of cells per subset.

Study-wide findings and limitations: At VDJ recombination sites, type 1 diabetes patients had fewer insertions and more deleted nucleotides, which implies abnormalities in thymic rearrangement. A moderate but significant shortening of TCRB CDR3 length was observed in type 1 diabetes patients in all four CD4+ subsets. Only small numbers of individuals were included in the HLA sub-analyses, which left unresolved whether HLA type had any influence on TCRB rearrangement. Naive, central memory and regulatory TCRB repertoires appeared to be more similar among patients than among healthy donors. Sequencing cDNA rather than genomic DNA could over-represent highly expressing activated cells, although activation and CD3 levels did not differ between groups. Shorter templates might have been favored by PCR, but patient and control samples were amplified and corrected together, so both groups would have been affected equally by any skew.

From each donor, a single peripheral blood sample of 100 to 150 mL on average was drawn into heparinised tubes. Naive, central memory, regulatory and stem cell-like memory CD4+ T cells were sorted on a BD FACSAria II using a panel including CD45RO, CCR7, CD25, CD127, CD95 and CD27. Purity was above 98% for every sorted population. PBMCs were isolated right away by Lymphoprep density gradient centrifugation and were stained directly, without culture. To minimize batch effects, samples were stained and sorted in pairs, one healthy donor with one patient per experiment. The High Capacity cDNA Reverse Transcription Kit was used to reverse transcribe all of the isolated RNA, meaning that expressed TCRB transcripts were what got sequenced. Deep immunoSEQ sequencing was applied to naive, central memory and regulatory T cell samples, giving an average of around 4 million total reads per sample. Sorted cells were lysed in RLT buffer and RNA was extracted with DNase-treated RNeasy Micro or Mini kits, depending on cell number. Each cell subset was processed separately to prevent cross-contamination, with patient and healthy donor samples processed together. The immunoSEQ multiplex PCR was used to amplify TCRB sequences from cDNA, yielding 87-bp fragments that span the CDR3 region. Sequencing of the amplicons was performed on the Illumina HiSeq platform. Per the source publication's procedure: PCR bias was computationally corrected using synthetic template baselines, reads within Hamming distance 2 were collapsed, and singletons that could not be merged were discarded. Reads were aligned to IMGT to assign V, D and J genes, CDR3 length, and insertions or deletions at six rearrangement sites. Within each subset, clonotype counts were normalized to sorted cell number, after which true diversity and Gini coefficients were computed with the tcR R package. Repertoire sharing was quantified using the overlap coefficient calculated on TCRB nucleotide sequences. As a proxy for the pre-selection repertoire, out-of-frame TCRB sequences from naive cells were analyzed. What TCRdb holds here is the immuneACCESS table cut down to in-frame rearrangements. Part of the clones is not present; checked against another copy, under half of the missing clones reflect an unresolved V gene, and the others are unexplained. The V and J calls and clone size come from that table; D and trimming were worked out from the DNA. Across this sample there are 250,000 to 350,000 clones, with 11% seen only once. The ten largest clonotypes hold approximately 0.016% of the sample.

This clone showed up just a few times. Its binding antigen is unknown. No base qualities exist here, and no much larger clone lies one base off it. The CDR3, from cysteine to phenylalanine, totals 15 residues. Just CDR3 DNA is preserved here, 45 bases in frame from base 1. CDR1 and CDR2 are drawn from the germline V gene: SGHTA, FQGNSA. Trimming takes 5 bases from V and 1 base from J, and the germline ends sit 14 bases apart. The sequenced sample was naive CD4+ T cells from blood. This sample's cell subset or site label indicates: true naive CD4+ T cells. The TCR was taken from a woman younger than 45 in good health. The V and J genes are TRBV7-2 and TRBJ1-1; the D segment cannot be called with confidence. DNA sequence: TGTGCCAGCAGCCAACCGTGGGCAAAGAACACTGAAGCTTTCTTT. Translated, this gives CASSQPWAKNTEAFF.